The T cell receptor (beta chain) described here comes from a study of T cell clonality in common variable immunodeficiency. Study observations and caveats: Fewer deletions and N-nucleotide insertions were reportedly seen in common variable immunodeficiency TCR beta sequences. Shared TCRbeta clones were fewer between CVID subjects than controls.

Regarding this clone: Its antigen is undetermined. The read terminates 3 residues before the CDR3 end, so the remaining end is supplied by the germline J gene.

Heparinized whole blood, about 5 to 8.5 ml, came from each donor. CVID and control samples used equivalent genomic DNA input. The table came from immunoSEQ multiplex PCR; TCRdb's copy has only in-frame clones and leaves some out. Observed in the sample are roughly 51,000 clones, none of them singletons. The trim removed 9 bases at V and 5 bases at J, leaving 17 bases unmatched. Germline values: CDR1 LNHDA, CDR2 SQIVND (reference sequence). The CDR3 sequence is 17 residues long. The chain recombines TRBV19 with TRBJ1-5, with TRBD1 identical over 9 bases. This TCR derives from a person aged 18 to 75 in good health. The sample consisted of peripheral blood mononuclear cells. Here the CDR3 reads CASWTTARGQGHQPQHF. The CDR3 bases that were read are TGTGCCAGCTGGACGACCGCCAGGGGACAGGGTCATCAGCCC.